Each of the 18 T cell receptor beta chains below was sequenced from the same sample in a study of Graves' ophthalmopathy and Graves' hyperthyroidism. Amplification of the TCR beta CDR3 regions used RNA transcripts (as template). The first round was an RT-PCR with HTBI primers, and the second round was a multiplex PCR. TCRdb analysed the multiplex PCR reads with MiXCR anew, one entry per CDR3 protein. The sample contains 900,000 to 1,200,000 distinct CDR3 sequences, 35% to 40% of which appear only once. What was sequenced was peripheral blood or thyroid tissue (not recorded which). These receptors were taken from an adult man with Graves' hyperthyroidism.

The rearrangement uses TRBV19 and TRBJ2-3; perhaps TRBD2 as D (5 bases). V was cut by 3 bases and J by 5 bases, with 6 bases left in between. The CDR3 length is 12 residues. Germline CDR1 is LNHDA and CDR2 is SQIVND (reference sequence). The CDR3: CASSMSGDTQYF. CDR3 sequence (DNA): TGTGCCAGTAGTATGAGCGGAGATACGCAGTATTTT.

This clonotype has a handful of counts. This chain connects TRBV27 to TRBJ1-5; D is perhaps TRBD1 (6 bases). The CDR3 has 15 residues. The V gene lost 5 bases and the J gene lost 2 bases, with 13 bases spanning the gap. Germline values: CDR1 MNHEY, CDR2 SMNVEV (reference sequence). The CDR3 loop reads CASSTRGAGNQPQHF. CDR3 nucleotide sequence: TGTGCCAGCAGTACCCGGGGGGCAGGCAATCAGCCCCAGCATTTT.

This clonotype was seen ten or more times. The chain employs TRBV5-6 and TRBJ1-5, with a weak D call TRBD1 (5 bases). V dropped 4 bases and J dropped 1 base, with 15 bases sitting between them. The CDR3 sequence is 16 residues long. Germline CDR1 is SGHDT and CDR2 is YYEEEE. The CDR3, as DNA: TGTGCCAGCAGCCCCGGGGAGGAGGGGAGCAATCAGCCCCAGCATTTT. As protein: CASSPGEEGSNQPQHF.

With respect to this clonotype: Because it lacks the conserved phenylalanine or tryptophan at the end, this CDR3 is likely a read error. The DNA is left out, because the CDR3 cannot be placed on it with certainty; the CDR3 is given as TCRdb lists it. The chain links TRBV9 to TRBJ1-6; TRBD1, as called in the table, went unchecked against the DNA. From its first to its last residue, the CDR3 has 8 amino acids. Germline loops: CDR1 SGDLS, CDR2 YYNGEE. The CDR3 protein is CASSAHGA.

The chain is built from TRBV29-1 and TRBJ1-5; possible D gene TRBD1, 5 bases. Trimming shortened V by 5 bases and J by 4 bases, and 12 bases separated the two germline ends. Germline lookup yields CDR1 SQVTM and CDR2 ANQGSEA. The CDR3 totals 13 residues. Here the CDR3 reads CSVLDGANQPQHF. CDR3 bases: TGCAGCGTTCTTGACGGGGCTAATCAGCCCCAGCATTTT.

About this clonotype: A much bigger clone sits one base away, suggesting this may be a read error. The gene calls are TRBV19 and TRBJ1-5; 9 positions match TRBD1. This CDR3 contains 16 residues. CDR1 is LNHDA, CDR2 SQIVND, per germline (reference sequence). V was pared by 3 bases and J by 1 base, with 4 bases of the junction left unmatched. CDR3 amino acids: CASSMGQGGSNQPQHF. Written as DNA, the CDR3 is TGTGCCAGTAGTATGGGACAGGGAGGGAGCAATCAGCCCCAGCATTTT.

This clonotype was observed many times. The chain joins TRBV29-1 to TRBJ2-7, with TRBD2 matching over 9 bases. This CDR3 has 12 residues. Trimming removed 6 bases from V and 4 bases from J; junction bases left unmatched: 4. Germline V gene data show CDR1 as SQVTM and CDR2 as ANQGSEA. For the CDR3, the DNA is TGCAGCGTCCAAACTAGCGGGTACGAGCAGTACTTC. This gives the protein CSVQTSGYEQYF.

The chain is built from TRBV29-1 and TRBJ2-7; tentative D call: TRBD2 (6 bases). Trimming took 1 base from V and 2 from J, leaving 9 bases between them. CDR3 length equals 13 residues. In germline, CDR1 is SQVTM, CDR2 ANQGSEA. The CDR3 coding sequence is TGCAGCGTTGAAGGTAGCGGAACCTACGAGCAGTACTTC. Its translation: CSVEGSGTYEQYF.

The sample holds a few counts of this clonotype. Here the CDR3 DNA reads TGTGCCAGCAGTGGAGGGTTCGGCTATGGCTACACCTTC. Amino acid sequence: CASSGGFGYGYTF. V and J are TRBV25-1 and TRBJ1-2; unclear D gene. The germline V gene encodes CDR1 MGHDK and CDR2 SYGVNS. V gave up 4 bases and J gave up 4 bases, with 10 bases separating them. This CDR3 is built from 13 residues.

This clonotype was counted ten times or more. The chain uses TRBV10-3 and TRBJ1-2, with 7 bases fitting TRBD1. After removal of 8 bases from V and 2 bases from J, the junction contained 5 bases not matched to a gene. The germline V gene encodes CDR1 ENHRY and CDR2 SYGVKD. The CDR3 has 13 amino acids. The CDR3 here is CAIDTGQNYGYTF. The CDR3 DNA reads as TGTGCCATCGATACGGGACAGAACTATGGCTACACCTTC.

V and J are TRBV7-2 and TRBJ2-7; 7 bases line up with TRBD2. Germline trimming cut 6 bases from V and 2 bases from J; bases unmatched to any gene: 10. The CDR3 contains 15 residues. Germline loops: CDR1 SGHTA, CDR2 FQGNSA. The CDR3 spells CASSSTGLVTYEQYF. The CDR3 nucleotides read TGTGCCAGCAGTTCCACTGGACTAGTTACCTACGAGCAGTACTTC.

This clonotype was observed at least ten times. This sequence joins TRBV10-2 and TRBJ1-2, with unresolved D. Trimming took off 3 bases at V and 3 bases at J, with 14 bases between the two ends. The CDR3 loop spans 15 amino acids. The germline V gene encodes CDR1 WSHSY and CDR2 SAAADI. The CDR3 DNA sequence: TGCGCCAGCAGTGAAACTGAACGATACTACTATGGCTACACCTTC. This translates into CASSETERYYYGYTF.

J is TRBJ1-2 and V is TRBV9; D is perhaps TRBD1 (6 bases). Germline lookup yields CDR1 SGDLS and CDR2 YYNGEE. This CDR3 has 15 amino acids. Trimming left V 4 bases short and J 6 bases short, with 19 bases between. The CDR3 is CASSPGHKIADGYTF. In DNA, the CDR3 is TGTGCCAGCAGCCCGGGACATAAGATCGCGGATGGCTACACCTTC. The entire variable domain, with the rest obtained from reference TRBV9 and TRBJ1-2, is as follows: DSGVTQTPKHLITATGQRVTLRCSPRSGDLSVYWYQQSLDQGLQFLIQYYNGEERAKGNILERFSAQQFPDLHSELNLSSLELGDSALYFCASSPGHKIADGYTFGSGTRLTVV.

This chain uses TRBV24-1 with TRBJ2-6; TRBD1 matches at 11 bases. Germline V CDR1 and CDR2: KGHDR, SFDVKD. The junction had 8 bases not matched to a gene; V was cut back by 2 bases and J by 0 bases. There are 20 residues in the CDR3. CDR3 in amino acids: CATSDSRTGGAFSGANVLTF. DNA of the CDR3: TGTGCCACCAGTGATTCAAGGACAGGGGGCGCGTTCTCTGGGGCCAACGTCCTGACTTTC.

This clonotype was recorded at least ten times. V is TRBV14 and J is TRBJ2-5, with TRBD1 identical over 9 bases. The CDR3 has 17 amino acids. J lost 4 bases, V lost 0 bases, and 9 bases had no gene match. Germline V gene data show CDR1 as SGHDN and CDR2 as FVKESK. This CDR3 reads CASSQDRNRGRGETQYF. Here the CDR3 DNA reads TGTGCCAGCAGCCAAGATCGGAACAGGGGGCGCGGAGAGACCCAGTACTTC.

This clonotype was found a few times. The chain has TRBV9 and TRBJ2-7; tentatively, D is TRBD1 or TRBD2 (5 bases each). Germline values: CDR1 SGDLS, CDR2 YYNGEE. Trimming took 7 bases from V and 3 from J, leaving 8 bases between them. CDR3 length: 11 residues. In DNA, the CDR3 is TGTGCCAGCCAGGGAGTCTACGAGCAGTACTTC. It encodes CASQGVYEQYF.

This clonotype occurred a few times. This chain links TRBV15 with TRBJ1-2; D is undetermined. In germline, CDR1 is LNHNV, CDR2 YYDKDF (reference sequence). The germline V and J ends were trimmed by 3 bases and 4 bases, with 12 bases remaining between them. The CDR3 consists of 14 residues. The CDR3 protein is CATSRKGISYGYTF. CDR3 nucleotides: TGTGCCACCAGCAGGAAAGGGATTTCCTATGGCTACACCTTC.

The V and J genes are TRBV7-2 and TRBJ1-1; D ambiguous. Trimming removed 5 bases at V and 4 bases at J, with 8 bases between. The length of the CDR3 is 12 residues. Germline CDR1 reads SGHTA; CDR2 reads FQGNSA. CDR3 loop: CASSTNPTEAFF. The CDR3 DNA reads as TGTGCCAGCAGCACCAACCCCACTGAAGCTTTCTTT.